This T cell receptor beta chain was sequenced for a study of blood T cell repertoires in COVID-19. CDR1 and CDR2 (germline): SGDLS, YYNGEE. This CDR3 is built from 14 residues. Trimming pared 0 bases from V and 9 bases from J, leaving 10 bases between. The repertoire was sequenced with immunoSEQ multiplex PCR; TCRdb's copy has only in-frame clones and lacks some. The sample has 150,000 to 200,000 clones, 84% seen once. Ages ranged from about 18 to 89 years, with residence in about 24 US areas. The receptor's source is a woman aged 25-40 years who had been exposed to COVID-19. The gene calls are TRBV9 and TRBJ1-6; weak D call: TRBD1 (5 bases). Sequencing was done on a sample of PBMCs or T cells enriched from blood (not recorded which). As DNA, the CDR3 is TGTGCCAGCAGCGTAGCAGGGTCGATTTCACCCCTCCACTTT. Amino acid sequence: CASSVAGSISPLHF.